Listed here are 32 T cell receptor beta chains from one sample, sequenced in a study of shared clonotypes between healthy human individuals. TCRdb's table, derived via immunoSEQ multiplex PCR, lists solely in-frame clones and lacks some. The table includes about 2.4 million clones, around nine tenths detected once. The sequenced sample consisted of naive CD4+ T cells sorted from blood. Stated subset: CD45RA+ positively selected. The source of these receptors is a young man in good health.

The chain is built from TRBV10-3 and TRBJ2-7; no firm D call. The V end lost 2 bases, the J end lost 5 bases, and 7 bases lay between the germline ends. The CDR3 covers 12 residues. CDR1 and CDR2 (germline): ENHRY, SYGVKD. The CDR3 DNA sequence: TGTGCCATCAGTGAGGCCACCAACGAGCAGTACTTC. As protein: CAISEATNEQYF.

The chain employs TRBV2 and TRBJ2-2; possible D gene TRBD1, 5 bases. Germline V gives CDR1 SNHLY, CDR2 FYNNEI. The CDR3 spans 15 residues. V dropped 4 bases and J dropped 6 bases, with 15 bases sitting between them. The CDR3 loop reads CASSGSAGSPGELFF. CDR3 nucleotides: TGTGCCAGCAGTGGGAGTGCAGGGTCCCCCGGGGAGCTGTTTTTT.

The chain employs TRBV27 and TRBJ2-1; 10 positions agree with TRBD2. The CDR3 extends over 16 amino acids. The J segment lost 6 bases and the V segment lost 2 bases, leaving 7 bases of the junction unmatched. Germline CDR1 MNHEY, CDR2 SMNVEV (reference sequence). CDR3 DNA sequence: TGTGCCAGCAGTTTAAGGATAGCGGGGGGTCCCAATGAGCAGTTCTTC. Its protein product is CASSLRIAGGPNEQFF.

Only one count was recorded for this clone. The chain uses TRBV7-2 and TRBJ1-1; TRBD1 is a possible D gene (5 bases). V lost 8 bases to trimming and J lost 5 bases, with 18 bases between them. The CDR3 is 14 amino acids. Germline-derived CDR1 and CDR2 are SGHTA and FQGNSA. The CDR3 region has the DNA TGTGCCAGCCGCCTATCCGCGGGGGGAACTGAAGCTTTCTTT. Amino acid sequence: CASRLSAGGTEAFF.

This clone came up once. The CDR3 loop reads CASSGRVTDTGELFF. The CDR3 DNA is TGCGCCAGCAGCGGGCGGGTAACGGACACCGGGGAGCTGTTTTTT. The chain links TRBV5-1 to TRBJ2-2; weak D call: TRBD2 (5 bases). Per the germline V gene, CDR1 is SGHRS and CDR2 is YFSETQ. The V and J ends lost 4 bases and 3 bases respectively, with 13 bases between them. The CDR3 covers 15 residues. Complete variable domain (other parts from reference TRBV5-1 and TRBJ2-2): KAGVTQTPRYLIKTRGQQVTLSCSPISGHRSVSWYQQTPGQGLQFLFEYFSETQRNKGNFPGRFSGRQFSNSRSEMNVSTLELGDSALYLCASSGRVTDTGELFFGEGSRLTVL.

In DNA form, the CDR3 reads TGTGCCTGGAGCGAATCCCCGGGACAGTCCTATGGCTACACCTTC. Residues: CAWSESPGQSYGYTF. This chain connects TRBV30 to TRBJ1-2, with 7 bases lining up with TRBD1. Germline assignment: CDR1 GTSNPN and CDR2 SVGIG (reference sequence). Trimming cost V 3 bases and J 4 bases; bases outside gene matches: 11. The CDR3 is 15 residues long.

A remark on this clone: Other DNA sequences of this sample code for an identical CDR3. This chain links TRBV5-1 with TRBJ2-1, with 8 nucleotides matching TRBD2. V lost 4 bases, J lost 4 bases, and 1 base stayed unmatched. The CDR3 has 13 amino acids. Germline V gives CDR1 SGHRS, CDR2 YFSETQ. In DNA form, the CDR3 reads TGCGCCAGCAGCAGCGGGAGTTACAATGAGCAGTTCTTC. Translation gives CASSSGSYNEQFF.

The chain links TRBV5-1 to TRBJ1-1; D gene unclear. This CDR3 region has 15 residues. CDR1 SGHRS and CDR2 YFSETQ come from the germline V gene. Trimming pared 5 bases from V and 2 bases from J, leaving 16 bases between. CDR3 residues: CASSSASGANTEAFF. CDR3 DNA sequence: TGCGCCAGCAGTTCCGCATCGGGAGCAAACACTGAAGCTTTCTTT.

The chain links TRBV7-2 to TRBJ2-3; 12 bases are shared with TRBD2. The CDR3 totals 16 residues. V dropped 3 bases and J dropped 0; count of bases not matched to a gene: 1. Per the germline V gene, CDR1 is SGHTA and CDR2 is FQGNSA. CDR3 nucleotide sequence: TGTGCCAGCAGCTTCGGACTAGCGGGAAGCACAGATACGCAGTATTTT. Its translation is CASSFGLAGSTDTQYF.

This chain links TRBV7-2 with TRBJ1-1, with a possible D match to TRBD1 (6 bases). V lost 1 base and J lost 5, with 14 bases in between. The CDR3 spans 15 residues. In germline, CDR1 is SGHTA, CDR2 FQGNSA. Here the CDR3 DNA reads TGTGCCAGCAGCTTAGTGGGGGGGGCAGGTACTGAAGCTTTCTTT. Protein product: CASSLVGGAGTEAFF.

On this clone itself: Other nucleotide sequences in the sample specify the same CDR3. V and J are TRBV6-5 and TRBJ2-7; D remains unclear. Germline CDR1 is MNHEY and CDR2 is SVGAGI. Trimming left V 8 bases short and J 3 bases short, with 11 bases between. This CDR3 comprises 12 residues. The CDR3 DNA is TGTGCCAGCTCCTTATGGGGCTACGAGCAGTACTTC. As protein: CASSLWGYEQYF.

The chain combines TRBV5-4 with TRBJ1-3; D uncertain. Trimming took 5 bases from V and 2 from J, leaving 8 bases between them. The CDR3 contains 13 residues. CDR1 is SGHNT, CDR2 YYREEE, per germline (reference sequence). CDR3 amino acids: CASRHQTGNTIYF. The CDR3 region has the DNA TGTGCCAGCAGACACCAGACTGGAAACACCATATATTTT.

The CDR3 DNA sequence: TGCGCCAGCAGCCAAGATGGGGGGAGGCACTACAATGAGCAGTTCTTC. Its protein product is CASSQDGGRHYNEQFF. The J gene is TRBJ2-1, the V gene TRBV4-3; the D gene is possibly TRBD2 (6 bases). The germline V gene encodes CDR1 LGHNA and CDR2 YSLEER. The CDR3 has 16 residues. The V end lost 0 bases, the J end lost 3 bases, and 12 bases lay between the germline ends.

V usage is TRBV28 and J usage is TRBJ2-7, with D perhaps being TRBD1 or TRBD2 (5 bases each). Germline V gene sequence: CDR1 MDHEN, CDR2 SYDVKM. Trimming left V 6 bases short and J 0 bases short, with 18 bases between. The CDR3 length is 16 residues. CDR3 in amino acids: CASSPRGQGSSYEQYF. For the CDR3, the DNA is TGTGCCAGCAGCCCTCGGGGTCAGGGCAGCTCCTACGAGCAGTACTTC.

This chain uses TRBV5-6 with TRBJ2-4; D possibly corresponds to TRBD1 (6 bases). CDR3 length equals 16 residues. V gave up 4 bases and J gave up 0 bases, with 14 bases separating them. Germline values: CDR1 SGHDT, CDR2 YYEEEE. The CDR3 loop is CASSLPGEIAKNIQYF. The CDR3 DNA sequence: TGTGCCAGCAGCCTCCCAGGGGAGATAGCCAAAAACATTCAGTACTTC.

This clone was seen a single time. This CDR3 is also generated by other DNA sequences in the sample. This rearrangement joins TRBV20-1 to TRBJ2-5, with D uncertain. Germline V CDR1 and CDR2: DFQATT, SNEGSKA (reference sequence). The CDR3 covers 10 residues. With 5 bases removed from V and 4 bases from J, the gap between germline ends came to 5 bases. In DNA form, the CDR3 reads TGCAGTGCTTTGCGAGAGACCCAGTACTTC. Amino acid sequence: CSALRETQYF.

The genes are TRBV28 and TRBJ1-6; D remains ambiguous. The CDR3 contains 14 residues. V gave up 5 bases and J gave up 7 bases, with 12 bases separating them. CDR1 is MDHEN and CDR2 is SYDVKM in the germline V gene. Here the CDR3 DNA reads TGTGCCAGCAGTCCGCGGACCCAGAATTCACCCCTCCACTTT. Translation gives CASSPRTQNSPLHF.

The gene calls are TRBV4-3 and TRBJ2-5; D ambiguous. The CDR3 length is 14 residues. V was cut by 3 bases and J by 4 bases, with 12 bases left in between. CDR1 and CDR2 from the germline V gene are LGHNA and YSLEER. CDR3 sequence: CASSQSVGVETQYF. Here the CDR3 DNA reads TGCGCCAGCAGCCAGAGTGTTGGGGTAGAGACCCAGTACTTC.

The rearrangement links TRBV7-2 to TRBJ1-2, with 7 bases identical to TRBD1. This CDR3 region has 15 residues. Germline assignment: CDR1 SGHTA and CDR2 FQGNSA. Germline trimming cut 2 bases from V and 4 bases from J; bases unmatched to any gene: 7. This CDR3 is CASSLQGGGVYGYTF. CDR3 in DNA: TGTGCCAGCAGCTTACAAGGGGGCGGAGTCTATGGCTACACCTTC.

CDR3 amino acids: CASSGVSGELFF. In nucleotides, the CDR3 is TGCGCCAGCTCTGGGGTGAGCGGGGAGCTGTTTTTT. This chain uses TRBV10-1 with TRBJ2-2; D gene unclear. The V and J ends lost 8 bases and 7 bases respectively, with 11 bases between them. The CDR3 totals 12 residues. CDR1 WNHNN and CDR2 SYGVQD come from the germline V gene (reference sequence).

The chain combines TRBV9 with TRBJ1-3; 7 bases fit TRBD1. V dropped 2 bases and J dropped 4; count of bases not matched to a gene: 9. The CDR3 is made up of 16 amino acids. The V gene's germline CDR1 is SGDLS and CDR2 YYNGEE. CDR3 DNA: TGTGCCAGCAGCGTTCTCGGACAGGCGGTGGGAAACACCATATATTTT. Amino acids: CASSVLGQAVGNTIYF.

The sample holds one count of this clone. The same CDR3 arises from other DNA sequences in this sample as well. This sequence joins TRBV7-3 and TRBJ1-1, with D unresolved. The ends were cut back, 6 bases at V and 2 bases at J, with 10 bases in the middle. The CDR3 is 13 residues long. Germline-derived CDR1 and CDR2 are SGHTA and FQGTGA. The CDR3 protein is CASSPQVNTEAFF. The CDR3 DNA reads TGTGCCAGCAGTCCCCAGGTAAACACTGAAGCTTTCTTT.

This clone was seen only once. This sample includes further DNA sequences coding for the same CDR3. The V and J genes are TRBV7-2 and TRBJ2-7, with D uncertain. The CDR3 is 13 amino acids. Germline V gives CDR1 SGHTA, CDR2 FQGNSA. V lost 3 bases and J lost 0, with 6 bases in between. The CDR3 DNA reads as TGTGCCAGCAGCTTTCGGCCCTCCTACGAGCAGTACTTC. Translated: CASSFRPSYEQYF. Full variable domain (outside the CDR3, taken from reference TRBV7-2 and TRBJ2-7): GAGVSQSPSNKVTEKGKDVELRCDPISGHTALYWYRQSLGQGLEFLIYFQGNSAPDKSGLPSDRFSAERTGGSVSTLTIQRTQQEDSAVYLCASSFRPSYEQYFGPGTRLTVT.

The gene calls are TRBV19 and TRBJ2-3; D unresolved. This CDR3 contains 13 residues. Germline V gene sequence: CDR1 LNHDA, CDR2 SQIVND (reference sequence). Trimming shortened V by 2 bases and J by 2 bases, and 5 bases separated the two germline ends. For the CDR3, the DNA is TGTGCCAGTAGTATACGTAACACAGATACGCAGTATTTT. Amino acid sequence: CASSIRNTDTQYF.

The chain has TRBV5-1 and TRBJ2-2; 7 bases agree with TRBD1. V dropped 0 bases and J dropped 6; count of bases not matched to a gene: 2. The CDR3 covers 14 residues. Germline V lookup: CDR1 SGHRS, CDR2 YFSETQ. CDR3 coding DNA: TGCGCCAGCAGCTTGGGGGACAGATCCGGGGAGCTGTTTTTT. Protein sequence: CASSLGDRSGELFF.

The chain uses TRBV5-1 and TRBJ2-2, with a weak D call TRBD2 (5 bases). This CDR3 contains 16 residues. Trimming stripped 3 bases from V and 4 bases from J, with 16 bases between. Germline values: CDR1 SGHRS, CDR2 YFSETQ. For the CDR3, the DNA is TGCGCCAGCAGCTCCCGGTTGGAGGTGGGCACCGGGGAGCTGTTTTTT. As protein: CASSSRLEVGTGELFF.

V usage is TRBV25-1 and J usage is TRBJ1-1, with D possibly TRBD1 on 6 matching bases. Germline CDR1 MGHDK, CDR2 SYGVNS. Trimming removed 6 bases at V and 6 bases at J, with 23 bases between. The CDR3 is 16 residues long. CDR3 loop: CASRSPTTGLIAEAFF. The CDR3 coding sequence is TGTGCCAGCAGATCTCCTACGACAGGCTTAATAGCTGAAGCTTTCTTT.

J is TRBJ2-2 and V is TRBV19; TRBD2 matches at 9 bases. Looked up from germline, CDR1 is LNHDA and CDR2 is SQIVND (reference sequence). V was clipped by 7 bases and J by 3 bases; unmatched bases: 6. The CDR3 consists of 15 residues. This CDR3 is CASNDERGDTGELFF. The CDR3 nucleotides are TGTGCCAGTAACGACGAGCGGGGGGACACCGGGGAGCTGTTTTTT.

This clone appeared a single time. The gene calls are TRBV5-4 and TRBJ2-3; D gene ambiguous. The germline gives CDR1 SGHNT, CDR2 YYREEE (reference sequence). This CDR3 region has 14 residues. Trimming took off 0 bases at V and 1 base at J, with 6 bases between the two ends. The CDR3 here is CASSLAPGTDTQYF. For the CDR3, the DNA is TGTGCCAGCAGCTTGGCCCCGGGCACAGATACGCAGTATTTT.

This rearrangement joins TRBV4-1 to TRBJ1-1, with a tentative D call TRBD1 (5 bases). Germline V gives CDR1 MGHRA, CDR2 YSYEKL. Trimming took off 4 bases at V and 10 bases at J, with 28 bases between the two ends. The CDR3 consists of 17 residues. CDR3 nucleotides: TGCGCCAGCAGCCCGACCCAGGTGGCGCGGGGGGGGAAATTAGCTTTCTTT. As protein: CASSPTQVARGGKLAFF.

The V call is TRBV6-4, the J call TRBJ1-4; D not certain. Looked up from germline, CDR1 is MRHNA and CDR2 is SNTAGT. CDR3 size: 15 residues. The ends were cut back, 0 bases at V and 2 bases at J, with 7 bases in the middle. The DNA for the CDR3 is TGTGCCAGCAGTGACTCGTCACGGACTAATGAAAAACTGTTTTTT. Protein: CASSDSSRTNEKLFF.

J is TRBJ1-2 and V is TRBV20-1; D not certain. CDR3 size: 11 residues. Looked up from germline, CDR1 is DFQATT and CDR2 is SNEGSKA (reference sequence). Trimming stripped 4 bases from V and 8 bases from J, with 11 bases between. The CDR3: CSATDTRGYTF. The CDR3 DNA is TGCAGTGCTACCGACACTCGGGGCTACACCTTC.